This TCR beta chain appears in the sequencing data of a study of shared clonotypes between healthy human individuals. Whole-study context: Two female and a few male donors aged 18 to 49 were enrolled. Findings and caveats of the study: Generation probabilities of non-shared clonotypes were lower (relative to those shared by all four donors). Sampling used blood alone; tissue repertoires probably differ.

Repertoires were generated with immunoSEQ multiplex PCR, while TCRdb's copy carries only in-frame clones and drops some. The repertoire holds about 1,900,000 clones, 85% to 95% seen once, with 1.2% in the top ten. CDR3 length equals 15 residues. As regards this clone: What it binds is not known.

Cells designated naive CD8 were CD45RO-negative and were positively selected for CCR7, with terminally differentiated effector memory CD45RA+ cells excluded. The receptor's source is a young man in good health. Material: naive CD8+ T cells sorted from blood. V gene TRBV23-1 combines with J gene TRBJ1-5; a weak D match, TRBD1 (6 bases). TRBV23-1 qualifies as an ORF whose function is uncertain. The CDR3 region is CGGLRGTPPNQPQHF. The CDR3 DNA is TGCGGAGGGTTGAGGGGGACCCCCCCCAATCAGCCCCAGCATTTT.